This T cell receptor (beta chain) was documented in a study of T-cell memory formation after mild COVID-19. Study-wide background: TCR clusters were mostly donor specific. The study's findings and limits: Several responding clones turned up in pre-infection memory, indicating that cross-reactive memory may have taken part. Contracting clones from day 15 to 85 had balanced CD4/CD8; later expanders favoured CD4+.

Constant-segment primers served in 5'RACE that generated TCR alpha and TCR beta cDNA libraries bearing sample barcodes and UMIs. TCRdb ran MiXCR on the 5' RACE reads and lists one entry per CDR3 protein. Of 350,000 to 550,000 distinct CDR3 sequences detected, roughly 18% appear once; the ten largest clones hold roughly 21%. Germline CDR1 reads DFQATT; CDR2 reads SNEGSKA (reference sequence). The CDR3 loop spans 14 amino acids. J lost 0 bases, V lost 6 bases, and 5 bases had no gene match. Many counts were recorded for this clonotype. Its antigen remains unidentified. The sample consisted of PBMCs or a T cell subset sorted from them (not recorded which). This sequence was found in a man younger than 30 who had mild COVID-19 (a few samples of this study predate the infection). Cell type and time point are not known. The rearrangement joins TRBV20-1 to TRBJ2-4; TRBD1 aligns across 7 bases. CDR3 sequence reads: CSARDSLAKNIQYF. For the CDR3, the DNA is TGCAGTGCGAGGGACAGCCTAGCCAAAAACATTCAGTACTTC.